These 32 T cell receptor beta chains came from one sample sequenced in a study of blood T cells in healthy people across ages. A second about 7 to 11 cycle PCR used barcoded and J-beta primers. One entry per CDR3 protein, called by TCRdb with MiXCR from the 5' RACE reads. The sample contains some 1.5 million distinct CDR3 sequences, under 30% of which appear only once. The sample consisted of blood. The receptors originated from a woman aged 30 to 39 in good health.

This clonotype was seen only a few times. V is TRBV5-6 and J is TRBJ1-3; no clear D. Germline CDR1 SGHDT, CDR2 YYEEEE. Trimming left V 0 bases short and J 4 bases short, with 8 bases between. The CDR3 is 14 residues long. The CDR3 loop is CASSLGSFGNTIYF. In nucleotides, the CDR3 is TGTGCCAGCAGCTTGGGCAGCTTCGGAAACACCATATATTTT.

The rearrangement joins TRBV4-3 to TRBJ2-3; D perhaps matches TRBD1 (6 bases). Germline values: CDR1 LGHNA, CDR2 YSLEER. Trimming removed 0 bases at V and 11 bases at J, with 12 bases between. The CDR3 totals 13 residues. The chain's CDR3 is CASSQDIRGLQYF. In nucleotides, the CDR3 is TGCGCCAGCAGCCAAGACATAAGGGGGTTGCAGTATTTT.

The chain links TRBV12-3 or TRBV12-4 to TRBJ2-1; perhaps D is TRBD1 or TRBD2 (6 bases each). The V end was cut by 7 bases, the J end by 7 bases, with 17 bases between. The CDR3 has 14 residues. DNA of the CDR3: TGTGCCAGCACCTCCAGGGGACTTGAAAATGAGCAGTTCTTC. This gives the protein CASTSRGLENEQFF.

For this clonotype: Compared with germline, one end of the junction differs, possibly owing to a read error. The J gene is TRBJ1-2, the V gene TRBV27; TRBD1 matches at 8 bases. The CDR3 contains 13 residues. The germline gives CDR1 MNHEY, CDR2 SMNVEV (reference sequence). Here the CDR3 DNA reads TGTGGCAGCAGTTTCACGGACAGGGCTGGCTACACCTTC. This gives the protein CGSSFTDRAGYTF.

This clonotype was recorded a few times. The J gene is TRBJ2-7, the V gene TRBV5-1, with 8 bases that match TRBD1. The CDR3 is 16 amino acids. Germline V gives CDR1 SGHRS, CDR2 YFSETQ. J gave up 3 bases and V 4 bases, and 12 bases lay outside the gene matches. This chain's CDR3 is CASSPHENRGNYEQYF. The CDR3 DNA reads TGCGCCAGCAGCCCGCACGAGAACAGGGGGAACTACGAGCAGTACTTC.

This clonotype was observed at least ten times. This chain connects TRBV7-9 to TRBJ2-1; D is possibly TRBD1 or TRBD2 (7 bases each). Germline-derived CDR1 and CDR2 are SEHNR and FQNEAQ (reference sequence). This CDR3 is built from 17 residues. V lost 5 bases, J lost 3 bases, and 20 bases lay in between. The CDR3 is CASSLGGGSVVYNEQFF. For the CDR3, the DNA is TGTGCCAGCAGCCTAGGGGGCGGGAGCGTGGTCTACAATGAGCAGTTCTTC.

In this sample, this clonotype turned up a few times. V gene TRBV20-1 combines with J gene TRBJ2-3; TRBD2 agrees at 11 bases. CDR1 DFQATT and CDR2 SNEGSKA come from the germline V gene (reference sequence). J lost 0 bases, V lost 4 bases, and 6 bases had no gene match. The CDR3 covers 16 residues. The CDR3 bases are TGCAGTGCTAAACTTAGCGGGGGGGCTAGCACAGATACGCAGTATTTT. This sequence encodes CSAKLSGGASTDTQYF.

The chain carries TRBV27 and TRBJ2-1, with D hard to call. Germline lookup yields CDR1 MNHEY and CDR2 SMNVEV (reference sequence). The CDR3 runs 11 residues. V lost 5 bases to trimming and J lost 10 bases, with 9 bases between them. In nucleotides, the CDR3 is TGTGCCAGCAGTAATGCCTACGAGCAGTTCTTC. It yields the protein CASSNAYEQFF.

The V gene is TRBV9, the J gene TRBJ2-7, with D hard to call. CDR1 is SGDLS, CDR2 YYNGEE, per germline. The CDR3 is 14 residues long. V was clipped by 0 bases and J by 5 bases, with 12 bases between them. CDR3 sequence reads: CASSVGNSRHEQYF. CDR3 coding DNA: TGTGCCAGCAGCGTAGGGAATAGTCGCCACGAGCAGTACTTC.

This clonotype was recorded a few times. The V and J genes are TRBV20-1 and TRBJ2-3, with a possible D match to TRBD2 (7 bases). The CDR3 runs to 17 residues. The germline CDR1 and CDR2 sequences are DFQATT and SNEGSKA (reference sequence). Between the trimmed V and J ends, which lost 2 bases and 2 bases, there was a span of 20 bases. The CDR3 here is CSARPPSGAGDTDTQYF. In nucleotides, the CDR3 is TGCAGTGCTAGACCGCCCTCAGGGGCGGGGGACACAGATACGCAGTATTTT.

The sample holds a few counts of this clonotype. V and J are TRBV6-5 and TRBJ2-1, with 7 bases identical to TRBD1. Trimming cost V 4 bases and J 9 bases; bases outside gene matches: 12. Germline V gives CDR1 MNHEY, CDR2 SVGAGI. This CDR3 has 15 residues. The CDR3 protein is CASSCPGQVWSEQFF. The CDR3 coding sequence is TGTGCCAGCAGTTGCCCTGGACAGGTCTGGAGTGAGCAGTTCTTC.

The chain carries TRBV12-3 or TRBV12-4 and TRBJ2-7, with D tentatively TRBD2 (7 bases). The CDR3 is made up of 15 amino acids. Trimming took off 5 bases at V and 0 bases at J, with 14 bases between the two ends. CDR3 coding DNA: TGTGCCAGCAGTGGTGGGGGGGCGAGCTCCTACGAGCAGTACTTC. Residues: CASSGGGASSYEQYF.

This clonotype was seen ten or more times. CDR3 region: CASSPHGTGAYEQYF. CDR3 coding DNA: TGTGCCAGCAGCCCCCACGGGACAGGGGCCTACGAGCAGTACTTC. The V and J genes are TRBV28 and TRBJ2-7; 10 nucleotides match TRBD1. Trimming took 6 bases from V and 2 from J; bases not matched to a gene: 7. Per germline, CDR1 MDHEN and CDR2 SYDVKM. The CDR3 loop spans 15 amino acids.

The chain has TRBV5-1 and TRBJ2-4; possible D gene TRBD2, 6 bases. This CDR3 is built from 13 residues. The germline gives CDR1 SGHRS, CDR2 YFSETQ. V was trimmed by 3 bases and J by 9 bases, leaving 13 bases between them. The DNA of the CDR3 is TGCGCCAGCAGCTCCACTGCGGAGGGCATTCAGTACTTC. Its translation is CASSSTAEGIQYF.

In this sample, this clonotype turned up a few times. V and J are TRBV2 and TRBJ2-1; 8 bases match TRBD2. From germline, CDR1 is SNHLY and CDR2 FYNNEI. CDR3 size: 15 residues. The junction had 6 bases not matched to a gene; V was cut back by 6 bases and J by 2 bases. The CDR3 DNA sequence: TGTGCCAGCAGGGGGCTAGCGGGTACCTACAATGAGCAGTTCTTC. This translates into CASRGLAGTYNEQFF.

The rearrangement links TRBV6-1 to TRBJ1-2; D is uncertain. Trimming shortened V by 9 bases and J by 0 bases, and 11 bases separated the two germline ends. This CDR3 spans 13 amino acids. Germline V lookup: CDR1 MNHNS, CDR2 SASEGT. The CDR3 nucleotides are TGTGCCAGTAGGACCTTCCCTAACTATGGCTACACCTTC. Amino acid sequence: CASRTFPNYGYTF.

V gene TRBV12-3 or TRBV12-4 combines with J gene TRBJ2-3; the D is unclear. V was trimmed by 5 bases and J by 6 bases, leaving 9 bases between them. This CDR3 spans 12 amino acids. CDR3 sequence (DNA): TGTGCCAGCAGTAACCCAGTTGATACGCAGTATTTT. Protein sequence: CASSNPVDTQYF.

Here the CDR3 DNA reads TGCGCCAGCAGCTTGTTAACTAGCGGGCGGAGGGGAGAGACCCAGTACTTC. Its translation: CASSLLTSGRRGETQYF. The rearrangement joins TRBV5-1 to TRBJ2-5; 9 nucleotides align to TRBD2. Germline V CDR1 and CDR2: SGHRS, YFSETQ. The CDR3 sequence is 17 residues long. The junction had 11 bases not matched to a gene; V was cut back by 1 base and J by 4 bases.

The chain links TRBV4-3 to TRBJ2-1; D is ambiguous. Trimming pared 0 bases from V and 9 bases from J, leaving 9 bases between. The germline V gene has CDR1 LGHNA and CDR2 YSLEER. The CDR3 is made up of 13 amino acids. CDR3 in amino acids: CASSQEVGSEQFF. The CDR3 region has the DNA TGCGCCAGCAGCCAAGAGGTGGGCAGTGAGCAGTTCTTC.

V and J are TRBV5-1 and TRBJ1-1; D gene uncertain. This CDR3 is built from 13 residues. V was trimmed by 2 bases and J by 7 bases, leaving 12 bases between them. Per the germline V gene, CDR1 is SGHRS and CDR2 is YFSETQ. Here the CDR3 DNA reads TGCGCCAGCAGCTTTGACGGGAAGGGTGAAGCTTTCTTT. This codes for CASSFDGKGEAFF.

The CDR3 reads CASTWQGKETQYF. The CDR3, as DNA: TGTGCCAGCACATGGCAGGGAAAAGAGACCCAGTACTTC. The V call is TRBV12-3 or TRBV12-4, the J call TRBJ2-5; weak D call: TRBD1 (5 bases). V dropped 7 bases and J dropped 3 bases, with 12 bases sitting between them. CDR3 length equals 13 residues.

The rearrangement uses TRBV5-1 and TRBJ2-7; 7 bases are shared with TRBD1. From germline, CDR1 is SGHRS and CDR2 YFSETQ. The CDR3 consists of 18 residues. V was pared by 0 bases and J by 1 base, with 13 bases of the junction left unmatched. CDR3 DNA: TGCGCCAGCAGCTTGGATCAAACAGGGGTCGATCGGTCCTACGAGCAGTACTTC. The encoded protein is CASSLDQTGVDRSYEQYF.

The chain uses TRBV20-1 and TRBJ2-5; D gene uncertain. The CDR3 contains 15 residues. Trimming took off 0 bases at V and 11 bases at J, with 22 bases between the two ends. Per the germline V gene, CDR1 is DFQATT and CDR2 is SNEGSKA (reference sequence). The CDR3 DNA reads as TGCAGTGCTAGAGATCCGGGCGAGAGTAACTACGGGCAGTACTTC. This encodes CSARDPGESNYGQYF.

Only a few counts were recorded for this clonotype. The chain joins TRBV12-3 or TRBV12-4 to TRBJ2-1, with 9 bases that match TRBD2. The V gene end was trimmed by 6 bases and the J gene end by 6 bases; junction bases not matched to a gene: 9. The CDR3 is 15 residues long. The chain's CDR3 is CASSPIAGVRNEQFF. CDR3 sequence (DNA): TGTGCCAGCAGCCCAATAGCGGGGGTTCGCAATGAGCAGTTCTTC.

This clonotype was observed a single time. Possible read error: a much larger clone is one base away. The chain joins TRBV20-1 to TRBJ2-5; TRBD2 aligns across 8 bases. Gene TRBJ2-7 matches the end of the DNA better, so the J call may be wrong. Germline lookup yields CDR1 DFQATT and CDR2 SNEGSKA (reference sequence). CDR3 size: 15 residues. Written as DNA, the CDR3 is TGCAGTGCTCGATCCCGAGCGGGAGCCGTCTACGAGCAGTACTTC. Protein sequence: CSARSRAGAVYEQYF.

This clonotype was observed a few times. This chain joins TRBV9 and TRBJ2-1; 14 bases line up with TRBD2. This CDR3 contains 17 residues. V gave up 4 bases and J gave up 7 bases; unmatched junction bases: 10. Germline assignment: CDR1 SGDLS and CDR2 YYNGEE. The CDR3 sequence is CASSFTVTSGGANEQFF. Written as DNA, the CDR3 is TGTGCCAGCAGCTTTACGGTGACTAGCGGGGGGGCAAATGAGCAGTTCTTC.

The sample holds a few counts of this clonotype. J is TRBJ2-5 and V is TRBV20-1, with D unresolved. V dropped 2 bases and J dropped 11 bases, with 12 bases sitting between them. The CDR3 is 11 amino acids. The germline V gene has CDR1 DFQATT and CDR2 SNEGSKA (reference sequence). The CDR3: CSARKYNEQYF. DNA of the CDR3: TGCAGTGCTAGAAAGTACAATGAGCAGTACTTC.

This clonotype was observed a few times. The CDR3 bases are TGTGCCAGCAGCTCTCCTAGGGATAACTCCTTTAGTAATGAGCAGTTCTTC. Translated, it gives CASSSPRDNSFSNEQFF. This chain connects TRBV9 to TRBJ2-1; no firm D call. The germline V and J ends were trimmed by 4 bases and 7 bases, with 24 bases remaining between them. CDR3 length: 17 amino acids. Germline V lookup: CDR1 SGDLS, CDR2 YYNGEE. The full variable domain, its missing parts supplied by reference TRBV9 and TRBJ2-1, is DSGVTQTPKHLITATGQRVTLRCSPRSGDLSVYWYQQSLDQGLQFLIQYYNGEERAKGNILERFSAQQFPDLHSELNLSSLELGDSALYFCASSSPRDNSFSNEQFFGPGTRLTVL.

In DNA, the CDR3 is TGTGCCAGCAGCCTGACAGGGGCCGCAGTGTGGTACAATGAGCAGTTCTTC. Protein: CASSLTGAAVWYNEQFF. The chain employs TRBV7-9 and TRBJ2-1, with 8 bases aligning to TRBD1. CDR1 is SEHNR and CDR2 is FQNEAQ in the germline V gene (reference sequence). Trimming took 5 bases from V and 4 from J; bases not matched to a gene: 13. The CDR3 runs to 17 residues.

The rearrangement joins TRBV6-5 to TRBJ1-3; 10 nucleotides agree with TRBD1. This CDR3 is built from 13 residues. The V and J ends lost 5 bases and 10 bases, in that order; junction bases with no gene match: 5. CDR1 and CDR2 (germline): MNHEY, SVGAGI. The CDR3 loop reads CASSRDRGGTIYF. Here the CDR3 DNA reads TGTGCCAGCAGTCGGGACAGGGGAGGTACCATATATTTT.

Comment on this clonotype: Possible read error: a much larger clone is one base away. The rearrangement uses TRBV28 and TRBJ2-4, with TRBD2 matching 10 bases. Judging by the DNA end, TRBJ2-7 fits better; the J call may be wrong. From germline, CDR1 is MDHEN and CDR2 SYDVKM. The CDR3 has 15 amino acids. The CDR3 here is CASCLRLAGFHEQYF. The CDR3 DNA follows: TGTGCCAGCTGTCTCCGACTAGCGGGTTTTCACGAGCAGTACTTC.

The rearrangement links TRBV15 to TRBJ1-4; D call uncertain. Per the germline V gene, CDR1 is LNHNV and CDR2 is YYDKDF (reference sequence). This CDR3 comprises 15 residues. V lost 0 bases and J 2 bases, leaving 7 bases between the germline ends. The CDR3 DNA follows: TGTGCCACCAGCAGAGAGGGAACTACTAATGAAAAACTGTTTTTT. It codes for CATSREGTTNEKLFF. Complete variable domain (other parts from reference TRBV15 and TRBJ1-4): DAMVIQNPRYQVTQFGKPVTLSCSQTLNHNVMYWYQQKSSQAPKLLFHYYDKDFNNEADTPDNFQSRRPNTSFCFLDIRSPGLGDTAMYLCATSREGTTNEKLFFGSGTQLSVL.